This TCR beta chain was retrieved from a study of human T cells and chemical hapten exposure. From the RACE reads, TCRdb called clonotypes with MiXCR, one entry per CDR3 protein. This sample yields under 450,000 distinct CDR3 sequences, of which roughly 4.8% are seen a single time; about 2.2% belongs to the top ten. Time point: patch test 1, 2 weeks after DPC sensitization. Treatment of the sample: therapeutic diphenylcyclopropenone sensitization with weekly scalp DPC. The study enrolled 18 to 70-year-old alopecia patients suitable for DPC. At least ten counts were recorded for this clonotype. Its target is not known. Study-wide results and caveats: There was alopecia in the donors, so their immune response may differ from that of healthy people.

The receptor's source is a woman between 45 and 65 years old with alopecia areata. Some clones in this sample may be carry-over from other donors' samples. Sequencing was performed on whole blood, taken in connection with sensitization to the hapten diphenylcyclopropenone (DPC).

In DNA, the CDR3 is TGTGCCAGCAGTTACGGGACAGCGGGTGAGCAGTTCTTC. Protein: CASSYGTAGEQFF. This rearrangement joins TRBV6-5 to TRBJ2-1; possible D gene TRBD1, 7 bases. Germline CDR1 and CDR2: MNHEY and SVGAGI. This CDR3 spans 13 amino acids. The V end was cut by 2 bases, the J end by 9 bases, with 11 bases between.